This is a list of T cell receptor beta chains from one sample in a study of early T cells in non-severe SARS-CoV-2 infection. TCRdb re-called the 5' RACE reads with MiXCR, one entry per CDR3 protein. The sample has 85,000 to 95,000 distinct CDR3 sequences; roughly 17% are singletons. This sample comprised whole blood, obtained at baseline. The receptors derive from an adult who was a healthcare worker with PCR-confirmed SARS-CoV-2 infection or an uninfected control (not recorded which). CDR3s include the opening cysteine and the closing phenylalanine or tryptophan. The order of the fields is J gene, D gene, V gene, clone size, CDR3 length, CDR3 DNA, CDR3 protein. A D gene is named only where the DNA matches it firmly. Not all rows give a size; the values are once, few, many and, for expanded clones, a class.

>TRBJ1-1|NA|TRBV30|NA|12
TGTGCCTGGAGTGTACTACACACTGAAGCTTTCTTT
CAWSVLHTEAFF
>TRBJ1-2|NA|TRBV20-1|many|13
TGCAGTGCTAGAGAACAGCTCGGTGGGGGCTACACCTTC
CSAREQLGGGYTF
>TRBJ2-5|TRBD2|TRBV11-2|few|16
TGTGCCAGCAGCCCAGGACTAGCGGGCTTGGGAGAGACCCAGTACTTC
CASSPGLAGLGETQYF
>TRBJ2-3|TRBD1|TRBV28|NA|17
TGTGCCAGCAGCACCCCCGACAGGGGGCATTTTTCAGATACGCAGTATTTT
CASSTPDRGHFSDTQYF
>TRBJ2-1|NA|TRBV30|NA|11
TGTGCCTGGTATGGCGGGAATGAGCAGTTCTTC
CAWYGGNEQFF
>TRBJ2-7|NA|TRBV7-9|NA|11
TGTGCCAGCAGCCGGAACAAGGAGCAGTACTTC
CASSRNKEQYF
>TRBJ2-2|NA|TRBV20-1|few|12
TGCATCGGCGCGGCGAACACCGGGGAGCTGTTTTTT
CIGAANTGELFF
>TRBJ2-4|TRBD2|TRBV20-1|NA|13
TGCAGTGCTAGGGCCAGCGGGAGAAACATTCAGTACTTC
CSARASGRNIQYF
>TRBJ2-3|NA|TRBV29-1|once|14
TGCAGCGTTGATGCGGTAGCTCGGACAGATACGCAGTATTTT
CSVDAVARTDTQYF
>TRBJ2-3|NA|TRBV2|NA|14
TGTGCCAGCAAGCGGGACAGGAGCACAGATACGCAGTATTTT
CASKRDRSTDTQYF
>TRBJ1-1|TRBD1|TRBV18|few|17
TGTGCCAGCTCACCCACCGGGACAGGGATTGGGAACACTGAAGCTTTCTTT
CASSPTGTGIGNTEAFF
>TRBJ2-7|TRBD2|TRBV20-1|once|16
TGCAGTGCTAGAGATCCCGCTAGCGGGGGTTTCTACGAGCAGTACTTC
CSARDPASGGFYEQYF
>TRBJ2-1|NA|TRBV12-3/TRBV12-4|NA|14
TGTGCCAGCAATCCAGGATCCTCCTACAATGAGCAGTTCTTC
CASNPGSSYNEQFF
>TRBJ2-2|NA|TRBV11-3|NA|13
TGTGCCAGCAGCTTAGATCCTTACGGGGAGCTGTTTTTT
CASSLDPYGELFF
>TRBJ1-1|NA|TRBV20-1|few|14
TGCAGTGCTAGAGAACCCGAGGGGTACACTGAAGCTTTCTTT
CSAREPEGYTEAFF
>TRBJ1-3|TRBD1|TRBV7-2|NA|13
TGTGCCAGCACGACAGGGCCTGGAAACACCATATATTTT
CASTTGPGNTIYF
>TRBJ2-1|NA|TRBV27|NA|13
TGTGCCAGCAGCTATGGAGGGCCGAATGAGCAGTTCTTC
CASSYGGPNEQFF
>TRBJ2-7|NA|TRBV7-2|many|14
TGTGCCAGCAGCTTAGGAGTCGCTCTTGGCGAGCAGTACTTC
CASSLGVALGEQYF
>TRBJ2-1|NA|TRBV6-1|NA|15
TGTGCCAGCAGGTTTGGGGCGAGCTCCTACAATGAGCAGTTCTTC
CASRFGASSYNEQFF
>TRBJ2-3|TRBD2|TRBV6-4|few|15
TGTGCCAGCAGTGACCGACTAGCGGGAGTAGATACGCAGTATTTT
CASSDRLAGVDTQYF
>TRBJ1-1|TRBD1|TRBV18|NA|15
TGTGCCAGCTCACCACCGGGACAGGGGGTAATTGAAGCTTTCTTT
CASSPPGQGVIEAFF
>TRBJ1-5|TRBD1|TRBV11-2|few|17
TGTGCCAGCAGCTCGAGACTCCGGGACAGGGCGTATCAGCCCCAGCATTTT
CASSSRLRDRAYQPQHF
>TRBJ1-6|TRBD1|TRBV9|few|15
TGTGCCAGCAGCGTAGCTCCGACAGGGCGCTCACCCCTCCACTTT
CASSVAPTGRSPLHF
>TRBJ2-1|NA|TRBV5-6|few|13
TGTGCCAGCAGCCGAGGGAGAGCTAACGAGCAGTTCTTC
CASSRGRANEQFF
>TRBJ2-5|NA|TRBV12-3/TRBV12-4|NA|13
TGTGCCAGCAGCCCACGGGGAGTACAGACCCAGTACTTC
CASSPRGVQTQYF
>TRBJ2-7|TRBD2|TRBV10-3|NA|18
TGTGCCATCAGTGATCTCGGAAGCGGGAGGGTCAGTCCCTACGAGCAGTACTTC
CAISDLGSGRVSPYEQYF
>TRBJ2-5|NA|TRBV3-1|NA|14
TGTGCCAGCAGCCAAGAGACAGCGGGAGAGACCCAGTACTTC
CASSQETAGETQYF
>TRBJ2-3|NA|TRBV4-3|NA|13
TGCGCCAGCAGCCGAGCCCCGGGGGATACGCAGTATTTT
CASSRAPGDTQYF
>TRBJ2-3|NA|TRBV5-1|NA|14
TGCGCCAGCGCGAAGACGGAGGACACAGATACGCAGTATTTT
CASAKTEDTDTQYF
>TRBJ2-3|NA|TRBV10-3|NA|15
TGTGCCATCAGTGAGATCGGGCAGAGCACAGATACGCAGTATTTT
CAISEIGQSTDTQYF
>TRBJ2-5|NA|TRBV2|NA|14
TGTGCCAGCAAGGACCGATGGTACCAAGAGACCCAGTACTTC
CASKDRWYQETQYF
>TRBJ2-2|TRBD2|TRBV6-2/TRBV6-3|NA|15
TGTGCCAGCAGTTCCACTAGCGAATACACCGGGGAGCTGTTTTTT
CASSSTSEYTGELFF
>TRBJ2-5|NA|TRBV5-1|NA|15
TGCGCCAGCAGCTTGGACGCACGCTCACAAGAGACCCAGTACTTC
CASSLDARSQETQYF
>TRBJ2-5|TRBD2|TRBV28|NA|14
TGTGCCAGCAGTTTTGACGGGAGGGGAGAGACCCAGTACTTC
CASSFDGRGETQYF
>TRBJ2-1|NA|TRBV7-2|NA|15
TGTGCCAGCAGCTTATTCTCCCTGCCCTACAATGAGCAGTTCTTC
CASSLFSLPYNEQFF
>TRBJ1-1|NA|TRBV7-2|few|14
TGTGCCAGCAGTCAACAGGGCACGAACACTGAAGCTTTCTTT
CASSQQGTNTEAFF
>TRBJ2-1|NA|TRBV2|NA|14
TGTGCCAGCAGGTACCCGAGCTCCTACAATGAGCAGTTCTTC
CASRYPSSYNEQFF